This T cell receptor (beta chain) was sequenced during a study of vaccination and CD4 T cells after COVID-19. The sample's treatment: approximately 9-day PBMC culture with coronavirus spike peptide pools or control peptides (ViraFEST assay). The study sequenced cultured CD4+ T cell DNA using the Oncomine TCR Beta short-read assay. TCRdb independently ran MiXCR on the PCR reads; one entry per CDR3 protein. The repertoire holds around 21,000 distinct CDR3 sequences, with less than 65% as singletons. A single count supports this clonotype. The antigen remains unidentified. Sequenced material: CD4+ T cells from blood, cultured in vitro. This TCR came from a human donor who had recovered from COVID-19.

In DNA, the CDR3 is TGTGCCAGCAGCGTAGTTGGTGGGTTTAACTATGGCTACACCTTC. This translates into CASSVVGGFNYGYTF. The rearrangement uses TRBV9 and TRBJ1-2; D uncertain. The V and J ends lost 0 bases and 1 base respectively, with 10 bases between them. The CDR3 runs to 15 residues. Germline CDR1 reads SGDLS; CDR2 reads YYNGEE.